Listed below are T cell receptor beta chains from one sample, sequenced in a study of blood T cells in healthy people across ages. TCRdb itself ran the 5' RACE reads through MiXCR, one entry per CDR3 protein. The sample yields about 770,000 distinct CDR3 sequences, around 43% seen once. Sequenced sample: blood. These receptors were obtained from a man aged 60-69 years in good health. Both conserved end residues are part of each CDR3. D genes are given only for firm matches. Size is omitted from some rows. Given values are once, few, many or a class for expanded clones.

size	V	D	J	CDR3	DNA
once	TRBV6-1	TRBD2	TRBJ2-5	CASTLGRGVGQETQYF	TGTGCCAGCACCCTCGGACGGGGGGTCGGTCAAGAGACCCAGTACTTC
-	TRBV7-2	-	TRBJ1-5	CASSLGTWPQHF	TGTGCCAGCAGCTTAGGGACCTGGCCCCAGCATTTT
few	TRBV6-5	-	TRBJ2-5	CASSYSSGGPLNLETQYF	TGTGCCAGCAGTTACTCGTCTGGCGGCCCCCTTAACCTGGAGACCCAGTACTTC
few	TRBV11-1	-	TRBJ2-7	CASSSRGINEQYF	TGTGCCAGCAGCTCCCGGGGTATCAACGAGCAGTACTTC
-	TRBV5-1	-	TRBJ2-2	CASSPELGELFF	TGCGCCAGCAGCCCCGAGTTGGGGGAGCTGTTTTTT
-	TRBV9	-	TRBJ2-7	CASSVSWNNGEQYF	TGTGCCAGCAGCGTATCCTGGAACAACGGCGAGCAGTACTTC
-	TRBV12-3/TRBV12-4	-	TRBJ2-3	CASRRRSTDVQYF	TGTGCCAGCAGAAGGCGGAGCACAGATGTGCAGTATTTT
-	TRBV29-1	-	TRBJ1-1	CSVEAGDSEAFF	TGCAGCGTTGAAGCTGGGGACTCTGAAGCTTTCTTT
-	TRBV15	-	TRBJ2-5	CATSSYTVKETQYF	TGTGCCACCAGCTCCTATACTGTTAAAGAGACCCAGTACTTC
few	TRBV12-3/TRBV12-4	TRBD1	TRBJ2-7	CASSGTGGRYEQYF	TGTGCCAGCAGCGGGACAGGGGGCCGGTACGAGCAGTACTTC
few	TRBV10-3	TRBD2	TRBJ2-5	CAIRSTSGGPQETQYF	TGTGCCATCAGATCGACTAGCGGGGGGCCTCAAGAGACCCAGTACTTC
many	TRBV29-1	-	TRBJ2-5	CSVVRNMRYQETQYF	TGCAGCGTGGTCCGAAACATGAGATACCAAGAGACCCAGTACTTC
-	TRBV7-7	-	TRBJ2-5	CASSLGVSGETQYF	TGTGCTAGCAGCTTAGGGGTCAGTGGCGAGACCCAGTACTTC
-	TRBV20-1	TRBD1	TRBJ1-6	CGPDRVNSPLHF	TGCGGACCGGACAGGGTTAATTCACCCCTCCACTTT
few	TRBV20-1	-	TRBJ1-2	CSASHRETYGYTF	TGCAGTGCTAGCCACAGGGAAACCTATGGCTACACCTTC
-	TRBV4-1	-	TRBJ1-1	CASSRTARANAEAFF	TGCGCCAGCAGCCGGACGGCCAGAGCGAACGCTGAAGCTTTCTTT
few	TRBV27	-	TRBJ2-7	CASSLATTPYEQYF	TGTGCCAGCAGTTTAGCGACTACCCCCTACGAGCAGTACTTC
few	TRBV7-2	TRBD2	TRBJ2-7	CASSLSGATHEQYF	TGTGCCAGCAGCCTTAGCGGGGCTACCCACGAGCAGTACTTC
-	TRBV5-6	TRBD1	TRBJ2-7	CASSYTTGGESGEQYF	TGTGCCAGCAGCTACACGACAGGGGGCGAGTCGGGTGAGCAGTACTTC
-	TRBV6-6	-	TRBJ1-6	CASGTEYNSPLHF	TGTGCCAGCGGGACGGAGTATAATTCACCCCTCCACTTT
-	TRBV20-1	-	TRBJ2-7	CSVQTPSWGEQYF	TGCAGTGTGCAGACTCCTTCTTGGGGCGAGCAGTACTTC
-	TRBV29-1	-	TRBJ2-7	CSVEIWGSSYNEQYF	TGCAGCGTTGAAATTTGGGGTAGCTCCTACAATGAGCAGTACTTC
-	TRBV20-1	-	TRBJ1-4	CSARDQGRENEKLFF	TGCAGTGCTAGAGATCAGGGAAGGGAAAATGAAAAACTGTTTTTT
-	TRBV9	-	TRBJ2-3	CASSRLADTQYF	TGTGCCAGCAGCCGTCTCGCAGATACGCAGTATTTT
-	TRBV28	TRBD2	TRBJ2-5	CASSLMTSGSNEQYF	TGTGCCAGCAGTTTGATGACTAGCGGGAGCAATGAGCAGTACTTC
-	TRBV12-5	TRBD2	TRBJ2-3	CASQNRRGGLSTDTRYF	TGTGCTAGCCAGAACCGGCGGGGGGGCTTAAGCACAGATACGCGGTATTTT
-	TRBV5-1	-	TRBJ2-5	CASSSSKQETQYF	TGCGCCAGCAGCTCAAGCAAGCAAGAGACCCAGTACTTC
-	TRBV6-2/TRBV6-3	-	TRBJ2-5	CASSQGWSGETQYF	TGTGCCAGCAGCCAAGGGTGGAGCGGAGAGACCCAGTACTTC
few	TRBV7-7	-	TRBJ2-5	CASSLVVEAGTQYF	TGTGCTAGCAGCTTAGTGGTAGAGGCCGGGACCCAGTACTTC
once	TRBV5-4	TRBD1	TRBJ1-2	CASSLEGALYGYTF	TGTGCCAGCAGCTTGGAGGGGGCGCTCTATGGCTACACCTTC
-	TRBV24-1	-	TRBJ2-3	CATSDPSTRRDTQYF	TGTGCCACCAGTGACCCTTCTACTAGACGCGATACGCAGTATTTT
few	TRBV4-3	TRBD1	TRBJ2-1	CASSRGLTGGDNEQFF	TGCGCCAGCAGCCGGGGGCTAACAGGGGGAGACAATGAGCAGTTCTTC
once	TRBV20-1	-	TRBJ1-3	CSATTGVRGNTIYF	TGCAGTGCTACGACAGGCGTAAGGGGAAACACCATATATTTT
few	TRBV12-3/TRBV12-4	-	TRBJ1-2	CASRNAENYGYTF	TGTGCCAGCAGGAACGCGGAGAACTATGGCTACACCTTC